The sequence of this TCR beta chain was determined in a study of T cell repertoires in cytomegalovirus infection (dated by TCRdb to the late 2010s). About the study as a whole: The HLA type of each donor mattered for the analysis, because public TCR beta signatures pointed to carriage of CMV infection along with the matching HLA type. Overall study results and their limits: In both this cohort and an independent cohort of several hundred donors, the cumulative frequency of public TCR beta family members distinguished carriers of CMV infection plus the relevant HLA type. The ex vivo response was dominated by HLA-C-restricted CMV-specific TCR beta clonotypes, and the single most frequent clonotype in two of eight donors was supplied by these HLA-C-restricted clonotypes.

The sequencer listed for this sample is Illumina HiSeq 1500. The public reads were reprocessed in TCRdb via fastp at Q25 and MiXCR, keeping in-frame beta chains. Each CDR3 protein gets just one entry, which takes the most common genes and DNA from the rows behind it. Counted in this sample were about 600,000 distinct CDR3 sequences; less than 25% of them appeared once. The ten most abundant clones make up roughly 8% of the sample. Reading from cysteine to phenylalanine, the CDR3 counts 9 amino acids. The CDR3 DNA has 27 bases and is translated from base 1. CDR1 SEHNR and CDR2 FQNEAQ are derived from the germline V gene (reference sequence). Deletion took 6 bases off V and 9 bases off J, with a span of 0 bases between the germline ends. This clonotype was observed many times. Its antigen remains unidentified. One base away there is no much larger clone; base qualities are not given.

This TCR was sampled from a human donor in good health (CMV status not recorded). Some clones in this sample may be carry-over from other donors' samples. The chain joins TRBV7-9 to TRBJ1-6; too little of a D gene remains to name it. The sequenced material came from CD8+ T cells from PBMCs. This receptor carries the CDR3 CASSSPLHF. The nucleotides read TGTGCCAGCAGTTCACCCCTCCACTTT.